This is a list of T cell receptor beta chains from one sample in a study of T cell repertoires in cytomegalovirus infection. TCRdb fed the reads into MiXCR, producing one record per CDR3 protein. This sample yields 200,000 to 300,000 distinct CDR3 sequences, of which approximately 9.1% are seen a single time; about 15% belongs to the top ten. The material sequenced was PBMCs. All receptors derive from a human donor in good health (CMV status not recorded). Some clones in this sample may be carry-over from other donors' samples. CDR3s include the opening cysteine and the closing phenylalanine or tryptophan. The D gene is left open where the match is weak. Size is omitted from some rows. Given values are once, few, many or a class for expanded clones.

D	J	size	V	DNA	CDR3
NA	TRBJ2-4	NA	TRBV7-2	TGTGCCAGCAGCTTAGACAGGGCCAAAAACATTCAGTACTTC	CASSLDRAKNIQYF
TRBD2	TRBJ2-3	many	TRBV6-2/TRBV6-3	TGTGCCAGCAGACGCCTAGCGGGAGGCAGGGATACGCAGTATTTT	CASRRLAGGRDTQYF
NA	TRBJ2-2	few	TRBV19	TGTGCCAGCCCCACCTACACCGGGGAGCTGTTTTTT	CASPTYTGELFF
NA	TRBJ1-1	few	TRBV20-1	TGCAGTGCTAGACCGACGGGGGGCACTGAAGCTTTCTTT	CSARPTGGTEAFF
NA	TRBJ1-2	many	TRBV7-2	TGTGCCAGCAGCCCGCGGGCCGGAACTAACTATGGCTACACCTTC	CASSPRAGTNYGYTF
NA	TRBJ2-3	few	TRBV28	TGTGCCAGCAGCTCCCAGGGTACGCAGTATTTT	CASSSQGTQYF
TRBD1	TRBJ2-7	many	TRBV12-3/TRBV12-4	TGTGCCAGCAGTTTATTGGGGCAGGGGGTCTACGAGCAGTACTTC	CASSLLGQGVYEQYF
TRBD1	TRBJ1-1	many	TRBV7-2	TGTGCCAGCAGTCAAACAGGGGGAGTCACTGAAGCTTTCTTT	CASSQTGGVTEAFF
NA	TRBJ1-5	few	TRBV6-6	TGTGCCAGCGGAGACAGGCTCAATCAGCCCCAGCATTTT	CASGDRLNQPQHF
NA	TRBJ2-1	NA	TRBV28	TGTGCCAGCAGTTTAGGGGGGGGGGGACAGTTCTCCTACAATGAGCAGTTCTTC	CASSLGGGGQFSYNEQFF
NA	TRBJ1-1	many	TRBV12-3/TRBV12-4	TGTGCCAGCAGTTTCTATCTGAACACTGAAGCTTTCTTT	CASSFYLNTEAFF
NA	TRBJ2-6	many	TRBV27	TGTGCCAGCAGTTCAGTTCGGACGGCGAGTGTCCTGACTTTC	CASSSVRTASVLTF
NA	TRBJ1-2	few	TRBV7-2	TGTGCCAGCAGCTTAGATGGGCAGGGAGATGGCTACACCTTC	CASSLDGQGDGYTF
NA	TRBJ1-1	many	TRBV7-2	TGTGCCAGCAAAAGGGATACGAACACTGAAGCTTTCTTT	CASKRDTNTEAFF
NA	TRBJ2-2	many	TRBV6-6	TGTGCCAGCAGGTCGGACGCGAACACCGGGGAGCTGTTTTTT	CASRSDANTGELFF
NA	TRBJ2-7	NA	TRBV29-1	TGCAGCGTTCACAGGGGGGGCAACTACGAGCAGTACTTC	CSVHRGGNYEQYF
TRBD1	TRBJ2-7	NA	TRBV12-3/TRBV12-4	TGTGCCAGCAGTTTTAGGACAGGGAGCTCCTACGAGCAGTACTTC	CASSFRTGSSYEQYF
TRBD1	TRBJ1-5	many	TRBV12-3/TRBV12-4	TGTGCCAGCAGAACAGGACAGGGCGGTCAGCCCCAGCATTTT	CASRTGQGGQPQHF
TRBD2	TRBJ2-5	many	TRBV7-2	TGTGCCAGCAGCTGGGGGGGATCGCAAGAGACCCAGTACTTC	CASSWGGSQETQYF
NA	TRBJ1-2	many	TRBV5-1	TGCGCCAGCAGCTTGGAGGTGGCCGGCCCGCATGGCTACACCTTC	CASSLEVAGPHGYTF
TRBD2	TRBJ2-5	few	TRBV5-6	TGTGCCAGCAGCTTGTGGGGGGGGGTGGAGACCCAGTACTTC	CASSLWGGVETQYF
TRBD1	TRBJ1-5	once	TRBV18	TGTGCCAGCTCACCAGACAGGGAGGGCGTCAATCAGCCCCAGCATTTT	CASSPDREGVNQPQHF
TRBD2	TRBJ2-1	many	TRBV7-2	TGTGCCAGCAGCCTCACTAGCGGGAGTAATGAGCAGTTCTTC	CASSLTSGSNEQFF
NA	TRBJ2-5	few	TRBV5-1	TGCGCCAGCAGCCCAGGACAGCCAAAAGAGACCCAGTACTTC	CASSPGQPKETQYF
TRBD1	TRBJ2-5	many	TRBV6-1	TGTGCCAGCAGCCATTACAGGGGGCAAGAGACCCAGTACTTC	CASSHYRGQETQYF
NA	TRBJ1-2	NA	TRBV6-1	TGTGCCAGCAGTGAAGCGTTTACAGGGCTCACCTATGGCTACACCTTC	CASSEAFTGLTYGYTF
TRBD1	TRBJ1-2	NA	TRBV4-1	TGCGCCAGCAGCCAAGATCAGGGGGCTAACTATGGCTACACCTTC	CASSQDQGANYGYTF
NA	TRBJ1-5	few	TRBV19	TGTGCCAGTAGGTCGGGGGCAGATCGGCGTCAGCCCCAGCATTTT	CASRSGADRRQPQHF
NA	TRBJ1-2	many	TRBV14	TGTGCCAGCAGCCAAGAAGCCCACAGTAACTATGGCTACACCTTC	CASSQEAHSNYGYTF
NA	TRBJ2-7	many	TRBV28	TGTGCCAGCCGTGGCCAGCTTACCACCTTC	CASRGQLTTF
NA	TRBJ2-3	NA	TRBV7-6	TGTGCCAGCAGCTTCAGGGGGGCTCCCACAGATACGCAGTATTTT	CASSFRGAPTDTQYF
TRBD1	TRBJ2-1	many	TRBV7-2	TGTGCCAGCAGCTTCCCCCGCAGGGGGCCTTTGAATGAGCAGTTCTTC	CASSFPRRGPLNEQFF
NA	TRBJ1-2	many	TRBV7-2	TGTGCCAGCAGCTACGATGGGGATGGTGGCTACACCTTC	CASSYDGDGGYTF
TRBD1	TRBJ2-3	many	TRBV18	TGTGCCAGCTCACCACAGGGACAGGGGATGCAGTATTTT	CASSPQGQGMQYF
NA	TRBJ2-3	NA	TRBV5-5	TGTGCCAGCTGGCGGGGCCAAAGAAGCACAGATACGCAGTATTTT	CASWRGQRSTDTQYF
NA	TRBJ2-1	few	TRBV19	TGTGCCAGTAGCGAGGGGAGTAGGACCTACAATGAGCAGTTCTTC	CASSEGSRTYNEQFF
TRBD1	TRBJ2-4	many	TRBV11-2	TGTGCCAGCAGCTTTGACAGGGTATCCAAAAACATTCAGTACTTC	CASSFDRVSKNIQYF
NA	TRBJ2-1	few	TRBV6-6	TGTGCCAGTGGGGGCGGGGCCTTTAATGAGCAGTTCTTC	CASGGGAFNEQFF
NA	TRBJ2-7	NA	TRBV7-6	TGTGCCAGCAGTTTCCAACCAGGGGACGAGCAGTACTTC	CASSFQPGDEQYF
TRBD1	TRBJ1-3	many	TRBV5-1	TGCGCCAGCAGCCAACAGGGGAGCTCTGGAAACACCATATATTTT	CASSQQGSSGNTIYF
NA	TRBJ2-7	many	TRBV7-2	TGTGCCAGCAGCTTAGGATACCGGGCAGGGTTTAATCGGGGCTACGAGCAGTACTTC	CASSLGYRAGFNRGYEQYF
TRBD2	TRBJ2-3	many	TRBV7-2	TGTGCCAGCAGCTTAGAGGGCCCCGGCGCGGGAGGGCCGGGAGATACGCAGTATTTT	CASSLEGPGAGGPGDTQYF
NA	TRBJ2-4	many	TRBV20-1	TGCAGTGCGAGAGGGGATGGGGGCGCCAAAAACATTCAGTACTTC	CSARGDGGAKNIQYF
NA	TRBJ2-3	many	TRBV7-2	TGTGCCAGCAGCTTAGCTGGGGTATCTAGCACAGATACGCAGTATTTT	CASSLAGVSSTDTQYF
NA	TRBJ1-4	once	TRBV28	TGTGCCAGCAGACAGGCTAAGGAAAAACTGTTTTTT	CASRQAKEKLFF
TRBD1	TRBJ2-1	many	TRBV7-2	TGTGCCAGCAGCTTCAACTTGGGACAGGGGGCAGGGAATGAGCAGTTCTTC	CASSFNLGQGAGNEQFF
NA	TRBJ1-2	few	TRBV28	TGTGCCAGCAAAATTGGGACAAGAACCTATGGCTACACCTTC	CASKIGTRTYGYTF
TRBD1	TRBJ2-2	NA	TRBV24-1	TGTGCCACCAGTGACCATGGACAGGGAGGTACCGGGGAGCTGTTTTTT	CATSDHGQGGTGELFF
NA	TRBJ1-1	few	TRBV28	TGTGCCACCATGGGCGGGGGATTGAACACTGAAGCTTTCTTT	CATMGGGLNTEAFF
NA	TRBJ1-4	many	TRBV12-3/TRBV12-4	TGTGCCAGCAGTTTAGAGTGGGACTGGTCTGAAAAACTGTTTTTT	CASSLEWDWSEKLFF
NA	TRBJ1-2	NA	TRBV2	TGTGCCAGCAGTGAATTGGCAAGCTATGGCTACACCTTC	CASSELASYGYTF
NA	TRBJ1-2	many	TRBV19	TGTGCCAGTAGTATAGGCCACACTAACTATGGCTACACCTTC	CASSIGHTNYGYTF
TRBD2	TRBJ2-7	many	TRBV4-3	TGCGCCAGCAGCCAAGAGATCGGGGAGGGAAGGTCCTACGAGCAGTACTTC	CASSQEIGEGRSYEQYF
TRBD1	TRBJ1-1	NA	TRBV5-1	TGCGCCAGCAGCTTGGCCGGGGACAGGGGTTCTGAAGCTTTCTTT	CASSLAGDRGSEAFF
NA	TRBJ2-3	NA	TRBV29-1	TGCAGCGTTGGGGGGGCACCTAGCACAGATACGCAGTATTTT	CSVGGAPSTDTQYF
TRBD2	TRBJ2-7	few	TRBV28	TGTGCCAGCAGTTCTGGGGGACTAGCGACCGAGCAGTACTTC	CASSSGGLATEQYF
NA	TRBJ1-1	NA	TRBV3-1	TGTGCCAGCAGCCGAGGGACATTCACTGAAGCTTTCTTT	CASSRGTFTEAFF
TRBD1	TRBJ2-7	many	TRBV5-5	TGTGCCAGCAGCTTGTCGCAGGGGGCAGTCTACGAGCAGTACTTC	CASSLSQGAVYEQYF
NA	TRBJ2-4	NA	TRBV4-2	TGTGCCAGCAGCCAAGTTGAGTCTGCTGGAAACATTCAGTACTTC	CASSQVESAGNIQYF